Below, one T cell receptor (beta chain) is given with its context. This sample was taken from a study of blood T cell repertoires in COVID-19. V was cut by 2 bases and J by 5 bases, with 13 bases left in between. This CDR3 comprises 15 residues. Germline V gene lookup returns CDR1 SGHDN and CDR2 FVKESK. Assay: immunoSEQ multiplex PCR; the TCRdb copy retains only in-frame clones and omits some. The sample has about 270,000 clones; around 90% are singletons. The specimen was PBMCs or T cells enriched from blood (not recorded which). This chain links TRBV14 with TRBJ2-1; TRBD2 is a possible D gene (5 bases). This TCR was sampled from a woman in her twenties or thirties with acute COVID-19. CDR3 amino acids: CASSQFLSANNEQFF. In DNA form, the CDR3 reads TGTGCCAGCAGCCAATTCCTTAGCGCCAACAATGAGCAGTTCTTC.